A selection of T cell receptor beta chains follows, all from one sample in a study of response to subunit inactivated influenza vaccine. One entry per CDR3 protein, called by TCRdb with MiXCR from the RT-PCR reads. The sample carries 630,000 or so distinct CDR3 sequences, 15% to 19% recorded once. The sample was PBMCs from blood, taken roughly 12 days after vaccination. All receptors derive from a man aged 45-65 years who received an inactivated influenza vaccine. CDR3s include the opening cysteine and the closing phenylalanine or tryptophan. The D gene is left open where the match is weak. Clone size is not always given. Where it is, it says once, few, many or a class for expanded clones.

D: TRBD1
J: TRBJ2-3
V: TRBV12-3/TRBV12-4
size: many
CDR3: CASSVGQGRSQYF
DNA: TGTGCCAGCAGTGTAGGACAGGGACGCTCGCAGTATTTT

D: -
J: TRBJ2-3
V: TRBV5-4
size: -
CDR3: CASSLDRTAISTDTQYF
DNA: TGTGCCAGCAGCTTAGATCGGACAGCTATTAGCACAGATACGCAGTATTTT

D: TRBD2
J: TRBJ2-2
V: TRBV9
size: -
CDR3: CASSVEGTSGPTGELFF
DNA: TGTGCCAGCAGCGTAGAAGGGACTAGCGGGCCTACCGGGGAGCTGTTTTTT

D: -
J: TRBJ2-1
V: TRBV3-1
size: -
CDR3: CASSQGWQGTYNEQFF
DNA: TGTGCCAGCAGCCAAGGTTGGCAGGGGACATACAATGAGCAGTTCTTC

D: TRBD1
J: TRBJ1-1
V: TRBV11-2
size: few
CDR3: CASSLSRDRGRTEAFF
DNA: TGTGCCAGCAGCCTGTCCCGGGACAGGGGGCGGACTGAAGCTTTCTTT

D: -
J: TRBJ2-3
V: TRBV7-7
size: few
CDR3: CASSLSTAGTDTQYF
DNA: TGTGCCAGCAGCTTATCTACGGCGGGGACGGATACGCAGTATTTT

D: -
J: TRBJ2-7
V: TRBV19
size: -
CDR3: CASSRKDSYEQYF
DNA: TGTGCCAGTAGCAGAAAAGACTCCTACGAGCAGTACTTC

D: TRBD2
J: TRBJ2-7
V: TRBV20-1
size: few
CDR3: CSARGLAGYYEQYF
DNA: TGCAGTGCTAGAGGACTAGCGGGATACTACGAGCAGTACTTC

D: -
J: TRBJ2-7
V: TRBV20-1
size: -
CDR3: CSARWGYEQYF
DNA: TGCAGTGCTAGATGGGGCTACGAGCAGTACTTC

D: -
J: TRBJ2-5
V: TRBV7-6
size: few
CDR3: CASSSPDSHHEKTQYF
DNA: TGTGCCAGCAGCTCCCCCGACAGTCATCACGAGAAGACCCAGTACTTC

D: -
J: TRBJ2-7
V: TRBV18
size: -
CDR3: CASSYTAPYEQYF
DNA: TGTGCCAGCTCATACACGGCCCCCTACGAGCAGTACTTC

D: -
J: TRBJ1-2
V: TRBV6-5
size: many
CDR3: CASSYGANYGYTF
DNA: TGTGCCAGCAGTTACGGGGCTAACTATGGCTACACCTTC

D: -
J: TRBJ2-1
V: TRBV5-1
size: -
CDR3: CASTPLGGGLVDNEQFF
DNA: TGCGCCAGCACCCCTTTGGGGGGGGGCCTTGTAGACAATGAGCAGTTCTTC

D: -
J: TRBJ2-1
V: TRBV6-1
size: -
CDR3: CASSGYRFDEQFF
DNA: TGTGCCAGCAGTGGATACAGGTTCGATGAGCAGTTCTTC

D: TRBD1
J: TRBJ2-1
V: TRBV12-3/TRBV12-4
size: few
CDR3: CASIRQGEENEQFF
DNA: TGTGCCAGCATCCGACAGGGCGAGGAGAATGAGCAGTTCTTC

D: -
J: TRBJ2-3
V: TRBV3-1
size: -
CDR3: CASSQVFGDTQYF
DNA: TGTGCCAGCAGCCAAGTCTTCGGAGATACGCAGTATTTT

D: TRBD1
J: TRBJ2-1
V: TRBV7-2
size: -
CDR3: CASSLVGQGAYNEQFF
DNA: TGTGCCAGCAGCTTAGTAGGGCAGGGGGCCTACAATGAGCAGTTCTTC

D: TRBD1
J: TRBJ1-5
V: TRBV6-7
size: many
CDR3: CASSYSRQGGSNQPQHF
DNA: TGTGCCAGCAGTTACTCGAGACAGGGGGGAAGCAATCAGCCCCAGCATTTT

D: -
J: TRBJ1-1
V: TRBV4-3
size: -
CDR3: CASSQGEQGNTEAFF
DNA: TGCGCCAGCAGCCAAGGGGAACAGGGAAACACTGAAGCTTTCTTT

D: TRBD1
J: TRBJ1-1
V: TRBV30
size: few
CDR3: CAWIGAGQGEAEAFF
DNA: TGTGCCTGGATCGGCGCAGGACAGGGGGAGGCTGAAGCTTTCTTT

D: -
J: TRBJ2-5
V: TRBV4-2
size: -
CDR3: CASSQDGAGAQETQYF
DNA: TGTGCCAGCAGCCAAGATGGAGCAGGGGCCCAAGAGACCCAGTACTTC

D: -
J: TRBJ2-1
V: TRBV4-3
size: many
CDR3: CASSQMDGTNEQFF
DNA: TGCGCCAGCAGCCAGATGGACGGTACTAATGAGCAGTTCTTC

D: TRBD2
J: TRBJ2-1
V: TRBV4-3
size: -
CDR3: CASSQGSLAGLYF
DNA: TGCGCCAGCAGCCAAGGGTCACTAGCGGGGCTCTACTTC

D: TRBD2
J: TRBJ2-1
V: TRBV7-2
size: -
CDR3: CASSLQGGLDNEQFF
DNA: TGTGCCAGCAGCCTTCAGGGCGGACTAGACAATGAGCAGTTCTTC

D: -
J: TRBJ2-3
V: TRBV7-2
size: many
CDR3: CASRLQLSTDTQYF
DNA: TGTGCCAGCAGACTACAGCTATCCACAGATACGCAGTATTTT

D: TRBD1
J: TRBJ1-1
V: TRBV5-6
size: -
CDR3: CASSFRGMAFF
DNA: TGTGCCAGCAGCTTCAGGGGGATGGCTTTCTTT

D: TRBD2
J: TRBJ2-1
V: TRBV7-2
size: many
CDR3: CASSSTSGGHNEQFF
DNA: TGTGCCAGCAGCTCGACTAGCGGGGGGCACAATGAGCAGTTCTTC

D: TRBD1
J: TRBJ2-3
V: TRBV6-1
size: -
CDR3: CASRHRDRDTQYF
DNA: TGTGCCAGCAGGCACCGGGACAGGGATACGCAGTATTTT

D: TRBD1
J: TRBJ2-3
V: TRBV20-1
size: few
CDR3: CSAGTGGRDTQYF
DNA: TGCAGTGCTGGGACAGGGGGAAGGGATACGCAGTATTTT

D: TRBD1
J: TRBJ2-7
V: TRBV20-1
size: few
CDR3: CSARPGTGGDEQYF
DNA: TGCAGTGCTAGACCCGGGACAGGGGGGGACGAGCAGTACTTC

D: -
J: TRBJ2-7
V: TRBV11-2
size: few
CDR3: CASSLSVRATDEQYF
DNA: TGTGCCAGCAGCTTATCTGTCAGGGCAACGGACGAGCAGTACTTC

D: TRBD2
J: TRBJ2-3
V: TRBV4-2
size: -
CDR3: CASSQPGLASTDTQYF
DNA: TGTGCCAGCAGCCAACCGGGACTAGCGAGCACAGATACGCAGTATTTT

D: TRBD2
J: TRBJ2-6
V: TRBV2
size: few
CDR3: CASRETSGSYLGGANVLTF
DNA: TGTGCCAGCAGAGAGACTAGCGGGAGTTATCTAGGTGGGGCCAACGTCCTGACTTTC

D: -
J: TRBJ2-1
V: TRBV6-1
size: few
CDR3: CASSSPGTRNEQFF
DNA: TGTGCCAGCAGTAGTCCCGGGACAAGGAATGAGCAGTTCTTC

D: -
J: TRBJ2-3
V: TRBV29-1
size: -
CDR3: CSGDGSTDTQYF
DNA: TGCAGCGGGGACGGAAGCACAGATACGCAGTATTTT

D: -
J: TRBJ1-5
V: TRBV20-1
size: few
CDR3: CSARAVGAIGQPQHF
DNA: TGCAGTGCTAGAGCTGTAGGGGCGATAGGTCAGCCCCAGCATTTT

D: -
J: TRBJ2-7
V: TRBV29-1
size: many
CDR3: CSVEDKTGEGLAYEQYF
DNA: TGCAGCGTTGAAGATAAAACAGGGGAGGGTCTGGCGTACGAGCAGTACTTC

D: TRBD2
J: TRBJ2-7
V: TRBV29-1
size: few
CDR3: CSVDGRREGNHEQYF
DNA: TGCAGCGTTGATGGGAGGCGGGAGGGGAACCACGAGCAGTACTTC

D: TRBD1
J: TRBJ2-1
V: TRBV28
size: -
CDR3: CASSSPWGEQDRDEQFF
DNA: TGTGCCAGCAGTTCCCCGTGGGGCGAACAGGACAGGGATGAGCAGTTCTTC

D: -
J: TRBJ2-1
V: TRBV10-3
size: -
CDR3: CAISGDSRAYNEQFF
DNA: TGTGCCATCAGTGGGGACTCACGGGCGTACAATGAGCAGTTCTTC

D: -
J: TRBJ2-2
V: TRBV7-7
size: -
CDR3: CASRFDGARNTGELFF
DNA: TGTGCCAGCAGGTTCGATGGGGCCCGGAACACCGGGGAGCTGTTTTTT

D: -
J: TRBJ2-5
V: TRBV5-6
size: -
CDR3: CASSLEWGGQYF
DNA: TGTGCCAGCAGCTTGGAATGGGGAGGTCAGTACTTC

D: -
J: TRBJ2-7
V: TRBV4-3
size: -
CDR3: CASSRGVNSLYEQYF
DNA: TGCGCCAGCAGCCGAGGGGTCAATTCTTTGTACGAGCAGTACTTC

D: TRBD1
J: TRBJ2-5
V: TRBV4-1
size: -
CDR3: CASSQVDRGEETQYF
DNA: TGCGCCAGCAGCCAAGTGGACAGGGGGGAAGAGACCCAGTACTTC

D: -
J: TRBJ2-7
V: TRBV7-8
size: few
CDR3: CASSFPGFREQYF
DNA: TGTGCCAGCAGCTTTCCAGGGTTTCGCGAGCAGTACTTC

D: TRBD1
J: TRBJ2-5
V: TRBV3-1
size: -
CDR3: CASSHPRQGARETQYF
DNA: TGTGCCAGCAGCCATCCTAGACAGGGGGCGCGAGAGACCCAGTACTTC

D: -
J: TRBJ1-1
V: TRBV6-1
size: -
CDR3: CASSESRGNTEAFF
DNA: TGTGCCAGCAGTGAGTCCAGGGGGAACACTGAAGCTTTCTTT

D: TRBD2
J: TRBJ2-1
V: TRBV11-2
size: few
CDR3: CASSLVLAGIYNEQFF
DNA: TGTGCCAGCAGCTTAGTACTAGCGGGGATTTACAATGAGCAGTTCTTC

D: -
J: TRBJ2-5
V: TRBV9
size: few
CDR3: CASSGSDRSSQETQYF
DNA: TGTGCCAGCAGCGGTTCAGACAGGAGCAGCCAAGAGACCCAGTACTTC

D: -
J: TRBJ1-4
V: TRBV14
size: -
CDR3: CASSLQALATNEKLFF
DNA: TGTGCCAGCAGCCTACAAGCCTTAGCAACTAATGAAAAACTGTTTTTT